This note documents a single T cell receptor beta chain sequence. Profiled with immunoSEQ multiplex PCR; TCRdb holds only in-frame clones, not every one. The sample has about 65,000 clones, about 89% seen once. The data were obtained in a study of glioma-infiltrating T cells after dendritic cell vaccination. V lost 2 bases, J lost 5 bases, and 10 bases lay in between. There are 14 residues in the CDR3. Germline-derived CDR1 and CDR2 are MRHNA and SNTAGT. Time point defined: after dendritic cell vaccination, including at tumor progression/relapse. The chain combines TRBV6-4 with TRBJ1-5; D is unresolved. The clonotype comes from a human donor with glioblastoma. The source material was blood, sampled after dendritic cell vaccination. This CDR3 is CASSDQYGDQPQHF. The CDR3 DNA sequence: TGTGCCAGCAGTGACCAATACGGAGATCAGCCCCAGCATTTT.